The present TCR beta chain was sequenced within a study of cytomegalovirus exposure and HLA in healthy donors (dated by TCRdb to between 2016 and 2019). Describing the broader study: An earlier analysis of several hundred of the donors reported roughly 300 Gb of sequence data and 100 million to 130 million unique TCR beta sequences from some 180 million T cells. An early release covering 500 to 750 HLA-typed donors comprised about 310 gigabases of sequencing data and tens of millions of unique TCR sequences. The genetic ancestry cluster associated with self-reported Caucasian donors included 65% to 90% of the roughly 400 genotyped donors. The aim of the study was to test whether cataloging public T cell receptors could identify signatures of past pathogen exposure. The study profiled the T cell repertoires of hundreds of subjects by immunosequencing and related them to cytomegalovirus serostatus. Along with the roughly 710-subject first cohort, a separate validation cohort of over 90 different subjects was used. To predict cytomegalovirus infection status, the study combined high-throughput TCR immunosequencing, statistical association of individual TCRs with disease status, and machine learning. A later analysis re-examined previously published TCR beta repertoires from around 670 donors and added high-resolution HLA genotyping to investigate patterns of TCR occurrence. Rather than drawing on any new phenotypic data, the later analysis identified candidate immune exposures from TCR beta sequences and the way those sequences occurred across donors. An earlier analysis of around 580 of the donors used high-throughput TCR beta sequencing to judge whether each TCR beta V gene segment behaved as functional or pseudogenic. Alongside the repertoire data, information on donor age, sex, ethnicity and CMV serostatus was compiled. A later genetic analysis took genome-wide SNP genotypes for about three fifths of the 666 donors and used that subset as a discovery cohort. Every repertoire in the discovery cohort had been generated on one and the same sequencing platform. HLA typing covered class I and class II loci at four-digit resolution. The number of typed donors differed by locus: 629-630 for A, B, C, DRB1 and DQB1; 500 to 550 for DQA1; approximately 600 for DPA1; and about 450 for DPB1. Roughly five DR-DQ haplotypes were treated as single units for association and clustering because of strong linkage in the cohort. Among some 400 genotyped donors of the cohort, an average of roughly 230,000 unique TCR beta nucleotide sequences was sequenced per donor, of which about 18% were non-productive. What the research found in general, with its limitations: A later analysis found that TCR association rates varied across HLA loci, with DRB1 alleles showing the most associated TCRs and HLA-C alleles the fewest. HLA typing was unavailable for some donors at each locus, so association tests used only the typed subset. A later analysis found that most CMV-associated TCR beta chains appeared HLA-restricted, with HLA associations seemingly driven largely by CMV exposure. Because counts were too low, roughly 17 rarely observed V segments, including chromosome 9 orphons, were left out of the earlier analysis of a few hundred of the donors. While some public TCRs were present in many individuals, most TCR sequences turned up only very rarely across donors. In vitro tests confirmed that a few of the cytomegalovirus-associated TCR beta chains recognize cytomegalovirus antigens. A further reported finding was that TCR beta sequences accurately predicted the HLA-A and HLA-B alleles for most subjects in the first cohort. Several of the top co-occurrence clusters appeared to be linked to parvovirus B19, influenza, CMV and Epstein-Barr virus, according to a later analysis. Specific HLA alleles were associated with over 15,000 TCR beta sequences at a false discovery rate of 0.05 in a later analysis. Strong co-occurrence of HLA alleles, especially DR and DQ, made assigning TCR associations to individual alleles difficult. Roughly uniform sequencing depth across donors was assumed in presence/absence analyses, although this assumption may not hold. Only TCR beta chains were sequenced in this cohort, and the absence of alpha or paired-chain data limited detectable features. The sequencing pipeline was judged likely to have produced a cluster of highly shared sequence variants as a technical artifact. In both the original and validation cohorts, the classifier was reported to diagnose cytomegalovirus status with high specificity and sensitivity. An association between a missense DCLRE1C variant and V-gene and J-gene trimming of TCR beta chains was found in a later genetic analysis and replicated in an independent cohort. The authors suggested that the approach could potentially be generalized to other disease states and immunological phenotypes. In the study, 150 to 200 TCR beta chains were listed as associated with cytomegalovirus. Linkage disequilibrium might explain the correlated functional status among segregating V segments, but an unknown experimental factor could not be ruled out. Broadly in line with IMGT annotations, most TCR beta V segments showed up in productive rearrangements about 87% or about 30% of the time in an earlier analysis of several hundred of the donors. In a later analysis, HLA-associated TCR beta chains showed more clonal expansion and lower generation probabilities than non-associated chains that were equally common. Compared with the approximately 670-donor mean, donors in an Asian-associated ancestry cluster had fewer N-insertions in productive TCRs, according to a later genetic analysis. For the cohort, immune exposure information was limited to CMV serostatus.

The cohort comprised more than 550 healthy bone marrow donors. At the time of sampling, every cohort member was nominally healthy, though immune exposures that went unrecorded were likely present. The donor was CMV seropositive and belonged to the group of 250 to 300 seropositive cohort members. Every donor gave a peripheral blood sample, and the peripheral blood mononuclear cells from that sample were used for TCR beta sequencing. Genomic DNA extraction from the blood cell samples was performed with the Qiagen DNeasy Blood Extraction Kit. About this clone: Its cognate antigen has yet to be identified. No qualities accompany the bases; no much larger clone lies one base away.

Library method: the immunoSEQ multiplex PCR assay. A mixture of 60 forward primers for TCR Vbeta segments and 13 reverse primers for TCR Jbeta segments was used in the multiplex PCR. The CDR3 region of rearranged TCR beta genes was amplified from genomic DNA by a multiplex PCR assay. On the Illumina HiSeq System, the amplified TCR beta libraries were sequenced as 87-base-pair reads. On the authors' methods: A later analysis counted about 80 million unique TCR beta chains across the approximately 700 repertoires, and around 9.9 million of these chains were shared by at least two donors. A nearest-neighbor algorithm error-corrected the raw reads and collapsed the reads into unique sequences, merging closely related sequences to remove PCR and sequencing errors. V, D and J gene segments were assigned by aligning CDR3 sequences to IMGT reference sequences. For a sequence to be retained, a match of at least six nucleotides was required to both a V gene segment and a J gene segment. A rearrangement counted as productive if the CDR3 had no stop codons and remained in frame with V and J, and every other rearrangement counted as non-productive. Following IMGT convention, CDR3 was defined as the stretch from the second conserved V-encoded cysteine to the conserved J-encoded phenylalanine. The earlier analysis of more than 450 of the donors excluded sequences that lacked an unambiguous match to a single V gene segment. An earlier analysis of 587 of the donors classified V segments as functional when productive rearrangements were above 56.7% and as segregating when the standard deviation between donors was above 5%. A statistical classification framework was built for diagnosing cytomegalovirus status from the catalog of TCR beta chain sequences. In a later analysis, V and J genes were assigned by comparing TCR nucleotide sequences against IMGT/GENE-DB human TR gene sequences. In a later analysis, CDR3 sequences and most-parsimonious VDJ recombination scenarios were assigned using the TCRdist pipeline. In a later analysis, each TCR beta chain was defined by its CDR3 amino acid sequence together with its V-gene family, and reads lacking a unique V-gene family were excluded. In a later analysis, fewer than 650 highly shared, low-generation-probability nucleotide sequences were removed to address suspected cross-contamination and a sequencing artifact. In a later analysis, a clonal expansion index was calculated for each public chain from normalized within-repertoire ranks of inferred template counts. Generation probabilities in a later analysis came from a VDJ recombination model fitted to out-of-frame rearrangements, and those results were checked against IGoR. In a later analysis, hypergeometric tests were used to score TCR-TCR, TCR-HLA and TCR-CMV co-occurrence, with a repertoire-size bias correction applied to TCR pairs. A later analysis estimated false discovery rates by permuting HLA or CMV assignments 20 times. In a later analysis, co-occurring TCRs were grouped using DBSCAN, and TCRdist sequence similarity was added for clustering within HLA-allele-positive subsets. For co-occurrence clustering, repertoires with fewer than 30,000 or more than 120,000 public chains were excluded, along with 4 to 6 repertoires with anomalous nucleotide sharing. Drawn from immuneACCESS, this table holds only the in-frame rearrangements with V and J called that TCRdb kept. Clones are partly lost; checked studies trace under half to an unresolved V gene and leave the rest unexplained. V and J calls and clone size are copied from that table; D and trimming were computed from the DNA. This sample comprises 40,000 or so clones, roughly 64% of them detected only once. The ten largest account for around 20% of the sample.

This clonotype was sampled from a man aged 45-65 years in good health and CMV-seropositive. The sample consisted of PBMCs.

The bases are TGTGCCAGCAGCGTAGAGGCAGGGGGGAGGGAGACCCAGTACTTC. Translation gives CASSVEAGGRETQYF. Recombination connected TRBV9 to TRBJ2-5; a tentative D match to TRBD1 spans 7 bases. The junction shows trimming of 0 bases on V and 5 bases on J, plus 14 bases between the germline ends. CDR1 and CDR2 were assigned from the germline V gene as SGDLS and YYNGEE. The CDR3, cysteine through phenylalanine, is 15 amino acids long. Of all the DNA, just the CDR3 is kept, 45 bases in frame from base 1.